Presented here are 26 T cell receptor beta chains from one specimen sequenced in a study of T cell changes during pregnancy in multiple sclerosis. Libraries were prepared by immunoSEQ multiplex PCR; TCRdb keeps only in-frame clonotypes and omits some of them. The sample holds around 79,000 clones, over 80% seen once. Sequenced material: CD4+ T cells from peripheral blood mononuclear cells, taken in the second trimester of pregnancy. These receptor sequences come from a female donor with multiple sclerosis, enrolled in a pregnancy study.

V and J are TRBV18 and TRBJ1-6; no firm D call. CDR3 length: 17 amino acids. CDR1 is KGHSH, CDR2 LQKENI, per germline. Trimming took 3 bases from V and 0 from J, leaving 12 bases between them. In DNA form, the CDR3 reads TGTGCCAGCTCACCGGGTTTACAGAGCTCCTATAATTCACCCCTCCACTTT. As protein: CASSPGLQSSYNSPLHF.

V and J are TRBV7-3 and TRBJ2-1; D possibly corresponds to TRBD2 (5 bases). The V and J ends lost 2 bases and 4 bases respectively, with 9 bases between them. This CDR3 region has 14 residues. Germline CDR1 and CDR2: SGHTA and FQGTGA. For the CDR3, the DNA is TGTGCCAGCAGCTTACCTGGCGGGTACAATGAGCAGTTCTTC. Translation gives CASSLPGGYNEQFF.

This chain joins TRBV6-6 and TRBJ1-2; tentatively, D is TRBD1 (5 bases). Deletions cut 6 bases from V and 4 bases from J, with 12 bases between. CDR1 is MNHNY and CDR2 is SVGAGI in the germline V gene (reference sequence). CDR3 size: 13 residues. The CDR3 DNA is TGTGCCAGCAGCAACGACAGACTCTATGGCTACACCTTC. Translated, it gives CASSNDRLYGYTF.

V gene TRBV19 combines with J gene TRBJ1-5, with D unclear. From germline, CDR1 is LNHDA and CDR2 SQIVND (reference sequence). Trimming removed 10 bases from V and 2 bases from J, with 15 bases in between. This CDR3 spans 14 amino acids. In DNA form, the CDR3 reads TGTGCCACACGCGGAGGGCGAGGCAATCAGCCCCAGCATTTT. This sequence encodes CATRGGRGNQPQHF.

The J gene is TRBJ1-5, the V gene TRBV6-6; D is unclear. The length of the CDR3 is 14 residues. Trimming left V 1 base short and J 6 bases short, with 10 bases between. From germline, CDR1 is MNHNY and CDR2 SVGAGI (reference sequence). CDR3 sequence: CASSYYRGAQPQHF. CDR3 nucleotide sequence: TGTGCCAGCAGTTACTATCGGGGTGCTCAGCCCCAGCATTTT.

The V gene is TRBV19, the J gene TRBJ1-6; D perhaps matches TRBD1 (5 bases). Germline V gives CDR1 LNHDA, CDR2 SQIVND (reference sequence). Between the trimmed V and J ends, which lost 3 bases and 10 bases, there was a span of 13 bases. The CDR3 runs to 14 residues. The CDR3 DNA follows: TGTGCCAGTAGTATCATCGTCGGGGGGTCACCCCTCCACTTT. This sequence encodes CASSIIVGGSPLHF.

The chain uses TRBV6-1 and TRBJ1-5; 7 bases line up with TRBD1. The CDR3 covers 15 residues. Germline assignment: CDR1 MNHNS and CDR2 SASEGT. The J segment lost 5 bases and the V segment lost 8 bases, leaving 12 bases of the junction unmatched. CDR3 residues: CASVTRDRSYQPQHF. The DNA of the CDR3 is TGTGCCAGCGTCACCCGGGACAGATCTTATCAGCCCCAGCATTTT.

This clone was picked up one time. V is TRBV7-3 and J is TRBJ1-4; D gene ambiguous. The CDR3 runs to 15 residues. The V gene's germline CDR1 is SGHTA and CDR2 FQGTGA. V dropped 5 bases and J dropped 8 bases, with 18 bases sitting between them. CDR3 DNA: TGTGCCAGCAGCCCACCCAATGACGCTAGCGAAAAACTGTTTTTT. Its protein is CASSPPNDASEKLFF. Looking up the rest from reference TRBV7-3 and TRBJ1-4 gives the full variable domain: GAGVSQTPSNKVTEKGKYVELRCDPISGHTALYWYRQSLGQGPEFLIYFQGTGAADDSGLPNDRFFAVRPEGSVSTLKIQRTERGDSAVYLCASSPPNDASEKLFFGSGTQLSVL.

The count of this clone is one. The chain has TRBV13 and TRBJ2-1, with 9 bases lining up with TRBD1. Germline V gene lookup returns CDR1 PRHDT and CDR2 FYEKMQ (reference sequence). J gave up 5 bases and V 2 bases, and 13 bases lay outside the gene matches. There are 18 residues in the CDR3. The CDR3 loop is CASSLSGLGQGRDNEQFF. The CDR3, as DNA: TGTGCCAGCAGCTTATCTGGCCTCGGACAGGGGAGGGACAATGAGCAGTTCTTC.

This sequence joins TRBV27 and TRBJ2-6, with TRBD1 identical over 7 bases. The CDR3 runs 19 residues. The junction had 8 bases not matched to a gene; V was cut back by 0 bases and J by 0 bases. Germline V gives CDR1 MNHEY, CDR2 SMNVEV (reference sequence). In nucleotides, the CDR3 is TGTGCCAGCAGTTTATCAGGACAGGTTATACTCTCTGGGGCCAACGTCCTGACTTTC. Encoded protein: CASSLSGQVILSGANVLTF. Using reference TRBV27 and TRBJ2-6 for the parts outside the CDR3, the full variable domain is EAQVTQNPRYLITVTGKKLTVTCSQNMNHEYMSWYRQDPGLGLRQIYYSMNVEVTDKGDVPEGYKVSRKEKRNFPLILESPSPNQTSLYFCASSLSGQVILSGANVLTFGAGSRLTVL.

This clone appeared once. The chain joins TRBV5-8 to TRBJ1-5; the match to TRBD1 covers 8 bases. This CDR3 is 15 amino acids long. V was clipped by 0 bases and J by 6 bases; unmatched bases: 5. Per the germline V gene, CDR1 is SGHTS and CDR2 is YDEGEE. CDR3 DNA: TGTGCCAGCAGCTTGGGACAGGGGATTCTTCAGCCCCAGCATTTT. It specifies CASSLGQGILQPQHF.

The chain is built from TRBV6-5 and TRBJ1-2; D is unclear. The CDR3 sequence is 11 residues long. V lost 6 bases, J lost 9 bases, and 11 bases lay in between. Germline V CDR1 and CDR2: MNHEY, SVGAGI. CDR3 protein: CASSPGTRYTF. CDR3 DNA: TGTGCCAGCAGCCCCGGTACCCGCTACACCTTC.

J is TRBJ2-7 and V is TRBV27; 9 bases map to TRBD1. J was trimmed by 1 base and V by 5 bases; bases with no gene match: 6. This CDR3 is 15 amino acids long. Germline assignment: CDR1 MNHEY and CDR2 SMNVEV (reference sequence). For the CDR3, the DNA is TGTGCCAGCAGTCGTCAGGGACAGGGATCCTACGAGCAGTACTTC. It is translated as CASSRQGQGSYEQYF.

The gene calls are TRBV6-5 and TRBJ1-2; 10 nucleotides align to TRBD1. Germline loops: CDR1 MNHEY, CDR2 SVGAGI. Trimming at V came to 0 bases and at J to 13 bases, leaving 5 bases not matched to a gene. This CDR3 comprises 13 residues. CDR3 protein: CASSYSTGGNCTF. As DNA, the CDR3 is TGTGCCAGCAGTTACTCGACAGGGGGCAACTGCACCTTC.

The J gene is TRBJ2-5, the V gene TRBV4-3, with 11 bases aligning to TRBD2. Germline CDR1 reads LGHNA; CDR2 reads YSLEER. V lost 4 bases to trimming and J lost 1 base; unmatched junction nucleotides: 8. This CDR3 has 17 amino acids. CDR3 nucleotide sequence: TGCGCCAGCAGCCCCTATGATAGCGGGGGGGCCCAAGAGACCCAGTACTTC. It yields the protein CASSPYDSGGAQETQYF.

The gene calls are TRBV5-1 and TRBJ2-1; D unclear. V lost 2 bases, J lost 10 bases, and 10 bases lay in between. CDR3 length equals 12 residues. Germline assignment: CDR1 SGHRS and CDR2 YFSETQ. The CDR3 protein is CASSLEESEQFF. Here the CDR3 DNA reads TGCGCCAGCAGCTTAGAAGAGAGCGAGCAGTTCTTC.

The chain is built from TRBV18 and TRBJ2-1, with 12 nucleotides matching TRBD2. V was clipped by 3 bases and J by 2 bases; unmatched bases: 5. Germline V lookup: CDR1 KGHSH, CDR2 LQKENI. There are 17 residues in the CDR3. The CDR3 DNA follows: TGTGCCAGCTCACCCCCCCGGACTAGCGGGGCCTACAATGAGCAGTTCTTC. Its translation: CASSPPRTSGAYNEQFF. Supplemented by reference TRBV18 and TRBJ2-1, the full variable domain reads NAGVMQNPRHLVRRRGQEARLRCSPMKGHSHVYWYRQLPEEGLKFMVYLQKENIIDESGMPKERFSAEFPKEGPSILRIQQVVRGDSAAYFCASSPPRTSGAYNEQFFGPGTRLTVL.

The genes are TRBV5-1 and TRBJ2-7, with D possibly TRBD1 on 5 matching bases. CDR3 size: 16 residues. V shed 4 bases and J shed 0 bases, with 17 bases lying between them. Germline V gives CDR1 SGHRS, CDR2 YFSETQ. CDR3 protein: CASSALSGQGSYEQYF. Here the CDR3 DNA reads TGCGCCAGCAGCGCGCTTTCAGGGCAGGGCTCCTACGAGCAGTACTTC.

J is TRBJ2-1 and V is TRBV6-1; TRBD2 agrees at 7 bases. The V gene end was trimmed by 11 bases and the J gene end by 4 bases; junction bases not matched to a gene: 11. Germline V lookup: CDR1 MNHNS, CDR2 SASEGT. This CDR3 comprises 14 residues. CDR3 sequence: CAVPRDYVYNEQFF. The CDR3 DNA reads TGTGCCGTCCCCCGGGACTACGTATACAATGAGCAGTTCTTC.

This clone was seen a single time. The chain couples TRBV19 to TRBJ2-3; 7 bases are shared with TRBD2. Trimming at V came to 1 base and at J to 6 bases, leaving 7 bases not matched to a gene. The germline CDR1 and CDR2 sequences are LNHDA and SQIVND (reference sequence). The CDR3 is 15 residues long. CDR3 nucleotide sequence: TGTGCCAGTAGTATAGGGGGGGGTGTCTTGGATACGCAGTATTTT. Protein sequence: CASSIGGGVLDTQYF.

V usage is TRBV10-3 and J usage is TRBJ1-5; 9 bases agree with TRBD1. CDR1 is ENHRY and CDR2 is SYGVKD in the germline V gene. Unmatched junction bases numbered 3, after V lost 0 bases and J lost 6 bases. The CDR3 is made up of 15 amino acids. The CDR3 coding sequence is TGTGCCATCAGTGAGTCGGGGACAGGGAGTCAGCCCCAGCATTTT. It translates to CAISESGTGSQPQHF.

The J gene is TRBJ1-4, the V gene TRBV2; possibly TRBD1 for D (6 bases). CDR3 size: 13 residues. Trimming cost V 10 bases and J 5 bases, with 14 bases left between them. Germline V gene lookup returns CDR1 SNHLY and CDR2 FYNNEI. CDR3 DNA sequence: TGTGCCAACTCCCGGGACAACAATGAAAAACTGTTTTTT. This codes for CANSRDNNEKLFF.

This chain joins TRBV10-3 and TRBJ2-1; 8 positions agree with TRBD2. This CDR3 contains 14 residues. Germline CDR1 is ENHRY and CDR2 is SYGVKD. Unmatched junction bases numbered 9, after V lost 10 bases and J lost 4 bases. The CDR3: CATKRENQYNEQFF. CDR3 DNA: TGTGCCACCAAGCGGGAGAATCAATACAATGAGCAGTTCTTC.

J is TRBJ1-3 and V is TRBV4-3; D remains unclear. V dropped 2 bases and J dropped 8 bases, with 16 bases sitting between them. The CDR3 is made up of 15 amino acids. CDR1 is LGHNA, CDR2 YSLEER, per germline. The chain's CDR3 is CASSQFLAGKDTIYF. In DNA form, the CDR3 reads TGCGCCAGCAGCCAATTCCTAGCCGGGAAGGACACCATATATTTT.

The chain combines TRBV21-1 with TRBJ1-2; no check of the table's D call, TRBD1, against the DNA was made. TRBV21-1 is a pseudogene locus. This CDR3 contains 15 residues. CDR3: CASSTLDSYNYGYTF. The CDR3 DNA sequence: TGTGCCAGCAGCACCTTAGACAGCTATAACTATGGCTACACCTTC.

CDR3 coding DNA: TGTGCCAGCAGCTTAGTGGGGCAGGGTGGATCACCCCTCCACTTT. Translated: CASSLVGQGGSPLHF. The genes are TRBV7-8 and TRBJ1-6, with a possible D match to TRBD1 (5 bases). The CDR3 has 15 amino acids. V lost 1 base and J lost 10, with 14 bases in between. The germline gives CDR1 SGHVS, CDR2 FQNEAQ.